This TCR beta chain emerged from a study of blood T cell repertoires in COVID-19 (dated by TCRdb to the early 2020s). With respect to the entire study: Samples from collaborators originated in the United States, Italy and Spain and spanned both the acute and convalescent phases of COVID-19. The sample metadata nearly always contained a de-identified subject ID, COVID-19 status, age in years and sex. The dataset comprised deeply sampled blood TCRbeta repertoires from subjects exposed to, actively infected with, or recovered from COVID-19. Where available, HLA class I and class II types were taken from metadata supplied by the sample provider and were not determined by assay-based typing. The material from the prospective study consisted of cDNA or gDNA derived from T cells, B-cell-depleted T cells, or PBMCs. Samples were obtained from the ongoing ImmuneRACE study (first 160 participants) and from over 1,000 subjects provided by 6 global collaborators. A freely available public database, intended as a resource for researchers studying the immune response to SARS-CoV-2, is where the repertoires were released. Summary of the overall study and its limitations: The amount of clinical and demographic metadata varied by source and participant and was provided uncurated.

Collaborating institutions collected whole blood in K2EDTA tubes following their own protocols. For TCRbeta analysis, collaborators shipped samples as frozen whole blood, isolated PBMCs, or DNA extracted from either of those sample types. This clone turned up a few times. Its recognized antigen is unknown. The sample holds no much larger clone one base away, and base qualities are not on file. The V end loses 0 bases and the J end loses 8 bases, and a stretch of 14 bases separates them. The germline V gene yields SGHTA for CDR1 and FQGTGA for CDR2. The CDR3 contains 16 residues, cysteine and phenylalanine counted. This entry keeps only the CDR3 DNA: 48 bases, framed from base 1. TCRbeta CDR3 regions were amplified from genomic DNA using the immunoSEQ Assay, a bias-controlled multiplex PCR. The study's processing was this. The number of nucleated cells in each sample was estimated from the amplification of reference gene primers within the assay. To quantify the absolute abundance of each unique TCRbeta CDR3 rearrangement, sequence reads were collapsed and filtered. For each sample, productive Simpson clonality was calculated as the square root of Simpson's diversity index over productive rearrangements. TCRdb took over this immuneACCESS table, retaining in-frame rearrangements with V and J assigned. Such tables are incomplete; in checked studies, under half of the missing clones stem from an unresolved V gene, and the remainder is unexplained. The V and J calls and the clone size are those of that table, but D and trimming were determined from the DNA. A total of about 140,000 clones appear in this sample, about 80% of them only once. The ten largest clones add up to over 7% of the sample.

The sequence was obtained from a human donor in a cohort sampled during active COVID-19. This sequence uses TRBV7-3 and TRBJ1-6; possibly the D gene is TRBD1, per 6 matching bases. Sequencing was done on a sample of peripheral blood. CDR3 sequence: CASSLTMTGADSPLHF. Read as DNA, the sequence is TGTGCCAGCAGCTTAACGATGACAGGAGCGGATTCACCCCTCCACTTT.